This TCR beta chain stems from a study of cytomegalovirus exposure and HLA in healthy donors. Study-level points and caveats: For most TCR sequences rarity was the rule, although some public TCRs occurred in many donors. Sequence variants that were highly shared formed a cluster that was likely a sequencing artifact. TCR beta chain V- and J-gene trimming was linked, in a later analysis, to a missense variant in DCLRE1C.

This clone has a handful of counts. Antigen unknown. Although they were nominally healthy when sampled, donors likely had unrecorded immune exposures. The primer mix had 60 Vbeta and 13 Jbeta primers. Sequenced by immunoSEQ multiplex PCR; TCRdb stores in-frame clones only, minus some. The sample holds 130,000 or so clones, roughly 79% seen once. V lost 4 bases and J lost 1, with 11 bases in between. This CDR3 has 15 residues. Germline loops: CDR1 SGHRS, CDR2 YFSETQ. The TCR sequence derives from a woman in her thirties or forties in good health and CMV-seronegative. The sequencing input was PBMCs. The chain uses TRBV5-1 and TRBJ2-2; tentative D call: TRBD1 (6 bases). The CDR3 region has the DNA TGCGCCAGCAGCCCAACGGGACAGAACACCGGGGAGCTGTTTTTT. Its protein is CASSPTGQNTGELFF.